This TCR beta chain was profiled in a study of untreated major depressive disorder. The germline V gene has CDR1 MRHNA and CDR2 SNTAGT. The CDR3 is made up of 15 amino acids. The junction had 4 bases not matched to a gene; V was cut back by 2 bases and J by 4 bases. Regarding the study as a whole: The sequencing tests were limited to three preselected Vbeta families. CD4+ T cells from depressed patients used TRBV05-01 (Vbeta 5.1) more often than controls.

The method was immunoSEQ multiplex PCR; TCRdb's version includes in-frame clones alone and lacks a portion of them. The table includes about 21,000 clones, under 90% detected once. This clone has only one observation. Its antigen is not identified. Magnetic negative selection enriched CD4+ T cells from thawed PBMCs. About 94% CD4+ purity was typical by flow cytometry. The chain has TRBV6-4 and TRBJ2-3; 9 bases align to TRBD2. Sequenced sample: CD4+ T cells from PBMCs. The receptor comes from a woman in her thirties or forties in good health. DNA for the CDR3: TGTGCCAGCAGTGACGGCGGGGGGGCGGCAGATACGCAGTATTTT. Amino acids: CASSDGGGAADTQYF.